This T cell receptor beta chain emerged from a study of T-cell reconstitution after alpha-beta-depleted transplantation in children. Unique molecular identifiers were incorporated when the TCRbeta library was constructed. TCRdb re-derived calls from the PCR reads in MiXCR, one entry per CDR3 protein. The table shows more than 250,000 distinct CDR3 sequences, with nearly 10% occurring only once. The CDR3 sequence is 14 residues long. Trimming removed 5 bases at V and 6 bases at J, with 13 bases between. This clonotype showed up just a few times. This TCR was recovered from a human donor who donated a stem cell graft to a child with SCID. The sample here was PBMCs from the stem cell graft donor, taken from the stem cell graft. The chain employs TRBV12-3 or TRBV12-4 and TRBJ1-4; the D gene is possibly TRBD1 (6 bases). The CDR3 DNA reads as TGTGCCAGCAGTCCAACAGGGTATCATGAAAAACTGTTTTTT. As protein: CASSPTGYHEKLFF.